The next 27 T cell receptor beta chains were all read from a single sample in a study of vaccination effects on CD4 cells after COVID-19. TCRdb keeps only in-frame clones here, not all; method: immunoSEQ multiplex PCR. The table has approximately 31,000 clones, under 85% seen once. Their antigens are not known. Viral peptide pool expansion of antigen-specific CD4+ T cells preceded sequencing in the ViraFEST assay. Scientists isolated CD4+ T cells after a roughly 10-day culture period ended. This individual tested PCR-positive for SARS-CoV-2 infection between March and December 2020. This specimen was CD4+ T cells from PBMCs cultured with a peptide pool, taken before COVID-19 vaccination. The source of these receptors is a human donor who had a prior SARS-CoV-2 infection.

V and J are TRBV7-6 and TRBJ2-3; unclear D gene. CDR1 and CDR2 from the germline V gene are SGHVS and FNYEAQ. The V end lost 1 base, the J end lost 0 bases, and 11 bases lay between the germline ends. The CDR3 is 16 residues long. CDR3 bases: TGTGCCAGCAGCTTAGGTGGGAAGACTAGCACAGATACGCAGTATTTT. Protein: CASSLGGKTSTDTQYF.

CDR3 in amino acids: CASSSSDRWDYEQYF. The CDR3 region has the DNA TGTGCCAGCAGTTCGTCGGACAGGTGGGACTACGAGCAGTACTTC. This chain uses TRBV27 with TRBJ2-7, with TRBD1 identical over 7 bases. Germline loops: CDR1 MNHEY, CDR2 SMNVEV (reference sequence). Germline trimming cut 4 bases from V and 3 bases from J; bases unmatched to any gene: 9. The CDR3 extends over 15 amino acids.

This chain links TRBV24-1 with TRBJ2-5; TRBD1 agrees at 8 bases. Trimming took 3 bases from V and 4 from J; bases not matched to a gene: 12. This CDR3 is built from 17 residues. Germline CDR1 KGHDR, CDR2 SFDVKD. CDR3: CATSDPGQGTSPETQYF. CDR3 bases: TGTGCCACCAGTGATCCCGGACAGGGTACGTCCCCAGAGACCCAGTACTTC.

This clone was observed once. The rearrangement joins TRBV4-1 to TRBJ2-1; TRBD2 aligns across 7 bases. Per the germline V gene, CDR1 is MGHRA and CDR2 is YSYEKL. V shed 4 bases, J shed 5 bases, and the junction held 20 bases outside the gene matches. The CDR3 is made up of 19 amino acids. The CDR3 region has the DNA TGCGCCAGCAGCCTGGGTTGGAAGGAATCTAGCGGTTTCGACAATGAGCAGTTCTTC. As protein: CASSLGWKESSGFDNEQFF.

This clone was detected a few times. This chain joins TRBV19 and TRBJ2-5; possible D gene TRBD1, 5 bases. Trimming removed 4 bases at V and 5 bases at J, with 5 bases between. From germline, CDR1 is LNHDA and CDR2 SQIVND (reference sequence). There are 11 residues in the CDR3. CDR3: CASSKGETQYF. The CDR3 DNA reads as TGTGCCAGTAGTAAGGGGGAGACCCAGTACTTC. The full variable domain, in which reference TRBV19 and TRBJ2-5 provide the parts outside the CDR3, is DGGITQSPKYLFRKEGQNVTLSCEQNLNHDAMYWYRQDPGQGLRLIYYSQIVNDFQKGDIAEGYSVSREKKESFPLTVTSAQKNPTAFYLCASSKGETQYFGPGTRLLVL.

This rearrangement joins TRBV7-2 to TRBJ2-1; 14 nucleotides match TRBD2. Per germline, CDR1 SGHTA and CDR2 FQGNSA. This CDR3 contains 15 residues. J lost 6 bases, V lost 6 bases, and 4 bases had no gene match. The CDR3 DNA follows: TGTGCCAGCAGAAGAGGGACTAGCGGGAGCAATGAGCAGTTCTTC. The encoded protein is CASRRGTSGSNEQFF.

The chain joins TRBV5-4 to TRBJ1-1; 7 nucleotides match TRBD1. Germline assignment: CDR1 SGHNT and CDR2 YYREEE (reference sequence). The junction had 2 bases not matched to a gene; V was cut back by 2 bases and J by 4 bases. The CDR3 consists of 13 residues. This CDR3 reads CASSFTGVTEAFF. Here the CDR3 DNA reads TGTGCCAGCAGCTTTACAGGGGTCACTGAAGCTTTCTTT. The whole variable domain, remainder taken from reference TRBV5-4 and TRBJ1-1, is ETGVTQSPTHLIKTRGQQVTLRCSSQSGHNTVSWYQQALGQGPQFIFQYYREEENGRGNFPPRFSGLQFPNYSSELNVNALELDDSALYLCASSFTGVTEAFFGQGTRLTVV.

The chain joins TRBV4-1 to TRBJ2-2, with TRBD2 matching 15 bases. In germline, CDR1 is MGHRA, CDR2 YSYEKL. The CDR3 has 19 residues. With 5 bases clipped from V and 3 bases from J, the junction kept 10 bases outside the gene matches. CDR3 sequence: CASSKPGLAGGSYTGELFF. The CDR3 DNA sequence: TGCGCCAGCAGCAAACCGGGACTAGCGGGAGGTAGCTACACCGGGGAGCTGTTTTTT.

This chain joins TRBV5-4 and TRBJ1-1; possibly TRBD1 for D (5 bases). From germline, CDR1 is SGHNT and CDR2 YYREEE (reference sequence). Deletions cut 4 bases from V and 3 bases from J, with 19 bases between. The CDR3 runs 16 residues. The CDR3 region has the DNA TGTGCCAGCAGCGGTGTGGGGGGGGTATGGGACACTGAAGCTTTCTTT. Protein sequence: CASSGVGGVWDTEAFF.

The chain couples TRBV11-3 to TRBJ2-7, with no clear D. This CDR3 comprises 15 residues. V was pared by 0 bases and J by 6 bases, with 15 bases between. Germline V gene lookup returns CDR1 SGHNT and CDR2 YENEEA. The CDR3 spells CASSLDPGTTGEQYF. The CDR3 DNA sequence: TGTGCCAGCAGCTTAGATCCGGGTACCACTGGCGAGCAGTACTTC.

The rearrangement joins TRBV9 to TRBJ2-5; D is undetermined. The CDR3 sequence is 14 residues long. Germline lookup yields CDR1 SGDLS and CDR2 YYNGEE. Trimming pared 4 bases from V and 5 bases from J, leaving 15 bases between. The CDR3 loop is CASSPRYLAETQYF. DNA for the CDR3: TGTGCCAGCAGCCCCCGATACCTGGCGGAGACCCAGTACTTC. The variable domain in full, with the rest retrieved from reference TRBV9 and TRBJ2-5, is DSGVTQTPKHLITATGQRVTLRCSPRSGDLSVYWYQQSLDQGLQFLIQYYNGEERAKGNILERFSAQQFPDLHSELNLSSLELGDSALYFCASSPRYLAETQYFGPGTRLLVL.

The V call is TRBV4-3, the J call TRBJ2-3; no reliable D call. The CDR3 contains 16 residues. From germline, CDR1 is LGHNA and CDR2 YSLEER. V was trimmed by 2 bases and J by 0 bases, leaving 12 bases between them. The CDR3 DNA sequence: TGCGCCAGCAGCCAATTGGCGGATGGGAGCACAGATACGCAGTATTTT. Protein sequence: CASSQLADGSTDTQYF.

This clone was seen only a few times. This chain uses TRBV27 with TRBJ1-2, with D uncertain. With 7 bases removed from V and 7 bases from J, the gap between germline ends came to 16 bases. Germline assignment: CDR1 MNHEY and CDR2 SMNVEV (reference sequence). The CDR3 is 13 residues long. The CDR3 protein is CASKRGMAGGYTF. DNA for the CDR3: TGTGCCAGCAAACGAGGGATGGCAGGTGGCTACACCTTC.

The chain uses TRBV9 and TRBJ2-3; D might be TRBD1 (5 bases). The V gene's germline CDR1 is SGDLS and CDR2 YYNGEE. Trimming cost V 0 bases and J 2 bases, with 7 bases left between them. The CDR3 covers 14 residues. The CDR3 DNA reads TGTGCCAGCAGCGTAGGCAGGGTCACAGATACGCAGTATTTT. It specifies CASSVGRVTDTQYF.

This chain uses TRBV19 with TRBJ2-3; 15 nucleotides match TRBD2. Germline V gives CDR1 LNHDA, CDR2 SQIVND (reference sequence). The CDR3 has 17 amino acids. J gave up 0 bases and V 5 bases, and 3 bases lay outside the gene matches. CDR3 protein: CASSPGTSGGSTDTQYF. The CDR3 region has the DNA TGTGCCAGTAGTCCGGGGACTAGCGGGGGGAGCACAGATACGCAGTATTTT.

This clone was observed a handful of times. V is TRBV5-1 and J is TRBJ1-4, with 7 bases matching TRBD1. CDR3 length: 14 residues. CDR1 and CDR2 (germline): SGHRS, YFSETQ. J lost 4 bases, V lost 0 bases, and 0 bases had no gene match. The CDR3, as DNA: TGCGCCAGCAGCTTGGGGGACAGTAATGAAAAACTGTTTTTT. As protein: CASSLGDSNEKLFF. Full variable domain (rest looked up from reference TRBV5-1 and TRBJ1-4): KAGVTQTPRYLIKTRGQQVTLSCSPISGHRSVSWYQQTPGQGLQFLFEYFSETQRNKGNFPGRFSGRQFSNSRSEMNVSTLELGDSALYLCASSLGDSNEKLFFGSGTQLSVL.

This chain connects TRBV27 to TRBJ1-4; 7 positions match TRBD1. The trim removed 6 bases at V and 1 base at J, leaving 5 bases unmatched. The CDR3 is made up of 15 amino acids. The V gene's germline CDR1 is MNHEY and CDR2 SMNVEV (reference sequence). In DNA, the CDR3 is TGTGCCAGCAGAAGACAGGGCGGAACTAATGAAAAACTGTTTTTT. Protein product: CASRRQGGTNEKLFF.

The chain has TRBV5-1 and TRBJ2-6, with D tentatively TRBD1 or TRBD2 (6 bases each). The CDR3 runs to 15 residues. V lost 0 bases and J 6 bases, leaving 10 bases between the germline ends. Germline assignment: CDR1 SGHRS and CDR2 YFSETQ. DNA of the CDR3: TGCGCCAGCAGCTTGGAGGGGGGACTGGCCAACGTCCTGACTTTC. It codes for CASSLEGGLANVLTF.

The V and J genes are TRBV7-9 and TRBJ2-7; D possibly corresponds to TRBD2 (6 bases). With 6 bases removed from V and 5 bases from J, the gap between germline ends came to 17 bases. The germline V gene encodes CDR1 SEHNR and CDR2 FQNEAQ (reference sequence). The CDR3 is made up of 14 amino acids. CDR3 DNA: TGTGCCAGCAGTCGGGGGAGAGGTGGCCACGAGCAGTACTTC. Protein sequence: CASSRGRGGHEQYF.

This clone has only a few counts. The chain recombines TRBV19 with TRBJ1-5; a weak D match, TRBD1 (5 bases). Germline V gene lookup returns CDR1 LNHDA and CDR2 SQIVND (reference sequence). The CDR3 contains 15 residues. The V gene lost 7 bases and the J gene lost 2 bases, with 15 bases spanning the gap. In DNA, the CDR3 is TGTGCCAGTAATACAGGACGCATTGGCAATCAGCCCCAGCATTTT. It yields the protein CASNTGRIGNQPQHF. The full variable domain, rest sourced from reference TRBV19 and TRBJ1-5, is DGGITQSPKYLFRKEGQNVTLSCEQNLNHDAMYWYRQDPGQGLRLIYYSQIVNDFQKGDIAEGYSVSREKKESFPLTVTSAQKNPTAFYLCASNTGRIGNQPQHFGDGTRLSIL.

The genes are TRBV5-1 and TRBJ2-5; D not resolved. CDR3 length equals 12 residues. The V end was cut by 3 bases, the J end by 4 bases, with 7 bases between. Germline CDR1 reads SGHRS; CDR2 reads YFSETQ. The CDR3 reads CASSYIGETQYF. CDR3 sequence (DNA): TGCGCCAGCAGCTACATTGGAGAGACCCAGTACTTC.

The chain recombines TRBV5-4 with TRBJ2-1; TRBD1 matches 7 bases. The ends lost 4 bases at V and 2 bases at J; junction bases unmatched: 6. The CDR3 loop spans 15 amino acids. In germline, CDR1 is SGHNT, CDR2 YYREEE (reference sequence). CDR3 sequence (DNA): TGTGCCAGCAGCAGAAACAGGGGAGCCTACAATGAGCAGTTCTTC. It translates to CASSRNRGAYNEQFF.

In its sample, this clone was seen a few times. V and J are TRBV18 and TRBJ2-7; 10 bases line up with TRBD1. The CDR3 spans 14 residues. Per the germline V gene, CDR1 is KGHSH and CDR2 is LQKENI. V was pared by 4 bases and J by 3 bases, with 3 bases of the junction left unmatched. The CDR3: CASSRQGASYEQYF. In DNA form, the CDR3 reads TGTGCCAGCTCACGACAGGGGGCTAGCTACGAGCAGTACTTC.

This chain joins TRBV5-1 and TRBJ2-6; D is unclear. The ends were cut back, 0 bases at V and 0 bases at J, with 4 bases in the middle. Germline assignment: CDR1 SGHRS and CDR2 YFSETQ. The CDR3 runs 15 residues. DNA of the CDR3: TGCGCCAGCAGCTTGGGCAACTCTGGGGCCAACGTCCTGACTTTC. Residues: CASSLGNSGANVLTF.

The chain combines TRBV6-5 with TRBJ1-2, with unresolved D. The CDR3 totals 13 residues. CDR1 is MNHEY, CDR2 SVGAGI, per germline. Trimming cost V 0 bases and J 2 bases, with 4 bases left between them. CDR3 sequence (DNA): TGTGCCAGCAGTTACTCGGACAACTATGGCTACACCTTC. It yields the protein CASSYSDNYGYTF.

The genes are TRBV6-5 and TRBJ2-7; TRBD1 matches at 7 bases. The CDR3 runs 16 residues. CDR1 is MNHEY and CDR2 is SVGAGI in the germline V gene. With V trimmed by 2 bases and J by 5 bases, 12 bases remained unmatched. The CDR3 loop is CASSYDARQGADEQYF. The CDR3 DNA is TGTGCCAGCAGTTACGACGCGAGACAGGGAGCGGACGAGCAGTACTTC.

The gene calls are TRBV4-2 and TRBJ2-5, with TRBD2 as a possible D gene (6 bases). The germline V gene encodes CDR1 LGHNA and CDR2 YNFKEQ. V lost 0 bases to trimming and J lost 5 bases, with 10 bases between them. The CDR3 runs to 14 residues. The CDR3 spells CASSQDQGLETQYF. The DNA of the CDR3 is TGTGCCAGCAGCCAAGACCAGGGACTGGAGACCCAGTACTTC.